Shown below are 2 T cell receptor beta chains from a single sample sequenced in a study of breast tumors, draining lymph nodes, adjacent tissues. Breast cancer patients provided tissue from their axillary draining lymph nodes. TCRdb independently ran MiXCR on the multiplex PCR reads; one entry per CDR3 protein. The repertoire holds 150,000 to 250,000 distinct CDR3 sequences, with 31% as singletons. The sample was axillary lymph node tissue. The receptors come from a female donor with breast cancer. Some clones in this sample may be carry-over from other donors' samples.

This clonotype was seen more than once but under ten times. This CDR3 reads CAWSPSGSKTQYF. The DNA of the CDR3 is TGTGCCTGGAGTCCTAGCGGGAGTAAGACCCAGTACTTC. The chain joins TRBV30 to TRBJ2-5, with TRBD2 matching 10 bases. Trimming took 2 bases from V and 6 from J; bases not matched to a gene: 3. Germline V gene sequence: CDR1 GTSNPN, CDR2 SVGIG (reference sequence). The length of the CDR3 is 13 residues.

This clonotype was recorded at least ten times. V is TRBV15 and J is TRBJ2-7; 11 bases match TRBD1. The CDR3 is 18 amino acids. V lost 6 bases and J lost 0; bases outside the gene matches: 13. Germline assignment: CDR1 LNHNV and CDR2 YYDKDF (reference sequence). The chain's CDR3 is CATSPDRGLDKSSYEQYF. CDR3 DNA sequence: TGTGCCACCAGTCCGGACAGGGGGCTCGACAAATCCTCCTACGAGCAGTACTTC.